This T cell receptor beta chain emerged from a study of radiation and T cells in renal cell carcinoma. Sequencing used immunoSEQ multiplex PCR; TCRdb keeps in-frame clones, though not all of them. The sample holds 110,000 to 150,000 clones, around nine tenths seen once. For this clone: What it binds is unknown.

CDR3 length: 16 residues. From germline, CDR1 is SGHDT and CDR2 YYEEEE. V lost 0 bases, J lost 1 base, and 4 bases stayed unmatched. Time point specified: baseline pretreatment blood. This sample's treatment: 15 Gy SBRT to primary tumor, nephrectomy 4 weeks later. Radiation-treated patients gave blood at baseline, week 2 and week 4. The tumor was a clear cell renal cell carcinoma. Study-wide results and limits: From baseline, blood top tumor clonotypes peaked at 2 weeks post-radiation.

The V gene is TRBV5-6, the J gene TRBJ1-5; 7 nucleotides match TRBD1. The sample in question was blood, obtained from a patient whose treatment included radiotherapy and nephrectomy. The clonotype was recovered from a woman aged 50 to 60 with renal cell carcinoma. The CDR3 spells CASSLGQGRSNQPQHF. CDR3 nucleotides: TGTGCCAGCAGCTTGGGACAGGGTAGAAGCAATCAGCCCCAGCATTTT.